This T cell receptor (beta chain) was found in a study of naive and memory T cell subsets. Germline assignment: CDR1 MGHRA and CDR2 YSYEKL. This CDR3 region has 15 residues. V lost 3 bases and J lost 2; bases outside the gene matches: 2. This clonotype has only a few counts. Two oligonucleotides, mixed equimolar, formed the beta constant-region primer covering TRBC1 and TRBC2. Ligated cDNA was amplified by four rounds of PCR with nested alpha and beta constant-region primers and SP2. TCRdb itself ran the UMI-ligation and nested PCR reads through MiXCR, one entry per CDR3 protein. The sample has some 82,000 distinct CDR3 sequences, about 10% seen once.

V and J are TRBV4-1 and TRBJ2-7, with 12 nucleotides matching TRBD2. The sequencing input was naive CD8+ T cells from blood. The receptor comes from a human donor in good health. CDR3: CASSQLAGGTYEQYF. CDR3 nucleotide sequence: TGCGCCAGCAGCCAGCTAGCGGGAGGGACCTACGAGCAGTACTTC.